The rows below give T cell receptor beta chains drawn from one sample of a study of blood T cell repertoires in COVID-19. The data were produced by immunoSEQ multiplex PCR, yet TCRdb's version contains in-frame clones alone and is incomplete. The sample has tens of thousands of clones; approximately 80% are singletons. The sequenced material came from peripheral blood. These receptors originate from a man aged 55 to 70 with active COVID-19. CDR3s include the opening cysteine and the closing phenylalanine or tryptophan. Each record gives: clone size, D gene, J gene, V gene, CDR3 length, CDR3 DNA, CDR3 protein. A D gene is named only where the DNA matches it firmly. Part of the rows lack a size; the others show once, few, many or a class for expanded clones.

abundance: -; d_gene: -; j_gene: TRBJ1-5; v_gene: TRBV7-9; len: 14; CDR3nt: TGTGCCAGCAGCGGACAGAATAGCAATCAGCCCCAGCATTTT; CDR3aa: CASSGQNSNQPQHF
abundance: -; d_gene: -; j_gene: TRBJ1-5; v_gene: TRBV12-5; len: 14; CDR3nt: TGTGCTAGTGGCCCAGGCTATAGCAATCAGCCCCAGCATTTT; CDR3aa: CASGPGYSNQPQHF
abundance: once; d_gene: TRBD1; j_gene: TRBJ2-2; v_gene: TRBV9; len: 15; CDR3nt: TGTGCCAGCAGCGTAGGGACAGGGAGCGCCGGGGAGCTGTTTTTT; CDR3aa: CASSVGTGSAGELFF
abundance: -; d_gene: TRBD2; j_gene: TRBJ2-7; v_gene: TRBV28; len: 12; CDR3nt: TGTGCCAGCAGCTTCTTTGAGCGGGGGCAGTACTTC; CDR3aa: CASSFFERGQYF
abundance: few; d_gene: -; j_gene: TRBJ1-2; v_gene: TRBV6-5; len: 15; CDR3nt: TGTGCCAGCAGTCCTCAACAGGGAGCAGACTATGGCTACACCTTC; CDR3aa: CASSPQQGADYGYTF
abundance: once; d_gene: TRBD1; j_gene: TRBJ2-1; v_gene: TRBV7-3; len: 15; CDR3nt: TGTGCCAGCAGCTTCGGACAGGGGGACGGAGATGAGCAGTTCTTC; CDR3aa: CASSFGQGDGDEQFF
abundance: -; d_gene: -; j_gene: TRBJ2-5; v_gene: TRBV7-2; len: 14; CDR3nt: TGTGCCAGCAGCTCCTTCCGGGATGAAGAGACCCAGTACTTC; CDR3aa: CASSSFRDEETQYF
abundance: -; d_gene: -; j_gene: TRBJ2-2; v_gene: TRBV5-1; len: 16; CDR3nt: TGCGCCAGCAGCTTGGTTGGCTCCACGAACACCGGGGAGCTGTTTTTT; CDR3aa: CASSLVGSTNTGELFF
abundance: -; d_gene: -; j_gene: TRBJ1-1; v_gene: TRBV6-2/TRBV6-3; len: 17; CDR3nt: TGTGCCAGCAGTTACTCGGGAGGGGGAGGGCTGAACACTGAAGCTTTCTTT; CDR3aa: CASSYSGGGGLNTEAFF
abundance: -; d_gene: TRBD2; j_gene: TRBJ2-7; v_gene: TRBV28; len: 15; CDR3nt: TGTGCCAGCAGTTTAACGCGGGAGGGCCTCTACGAGCAGTACTTC; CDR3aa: CASSLTREGLYEQYF
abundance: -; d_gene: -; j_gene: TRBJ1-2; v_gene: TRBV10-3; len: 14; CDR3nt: TGTGCCATCAGTCTCCAGGGCCCTAACTATGGCTACACCTTC; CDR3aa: CAISLQGPNYGYTF
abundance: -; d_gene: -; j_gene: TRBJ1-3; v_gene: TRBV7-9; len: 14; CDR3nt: TGTGCCAGCAGTCCCGGGACAACTGGAAACACCATATATTTT; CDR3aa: CASSPGTTGNTIYF
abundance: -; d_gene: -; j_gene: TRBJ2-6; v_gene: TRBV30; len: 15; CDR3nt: TGTGCCCGCCGAGCCGCAGGGACAAGCGCCAACGTCCTGACTTTC; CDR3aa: CARRAAGTSANVLTF
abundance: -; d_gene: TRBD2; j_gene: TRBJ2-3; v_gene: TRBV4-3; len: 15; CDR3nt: TGCGCCAGCAGCCAAGAGCGGACTAGGGTAGATACGCAGTATTTT; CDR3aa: CASSQERTRVDTQYF
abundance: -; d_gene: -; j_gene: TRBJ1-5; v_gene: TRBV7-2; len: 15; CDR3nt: TGTGCCAGCAGCTTAGCTCAGGGTTACAATCAGCCCCAGCATTTT; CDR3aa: CASSLAQGYNQPQHF